Below are 8 T cell receptor beta chains sequenced from a single sample in a study of T cells in Graves' hyperthyroidism and ophthalmopathy (dated by TCRdb to about 2019). Receptor amplification or capture employed multiplex PCR. This sample was sequenced with an Illumina HiSeq 2000. The TCR beta CDR3 regions were amplified from RNA transcripts. The TCR CDR3 was subjected to a first round of RT-PCR using the HTBI primer set and the Qiagen OneStep RT-PCR kit. In-frame beta chains were kept once TCRdb had trimmed the public reads at Q25 with fastp and called clones with MiXCR. Each entry merges the rows of one CDR3 protein and shows their most common DNA and genes. Recorded for this sample are some 740,000 distinct CDR3 sequences; 12% to 15% of them occurred a single time. The ten largest clones capture about a tenth of the sample. Sequencing was carried out using blood. These receptor sequences come from a woman in her late teens or twenties with Graves' hyperthyroidism.

The V call is TRBV24-1, the J call TRBJ2-3; perhaps TRBD2 as D (5 bases). With 3 bases removed from V and 4 bases from J, the gap between germline ends came to 16 bases. There are 16 residues in the CDR3. In germline, CDR1 is KGHDR, CDR2 SFDVKD. The CDR3 is CATSDQRTSLPDTQYF. The CDR3 DNA reads as TGTGCCACCAGTGATCAAAGGACTTCCCTCCCAGATACGCAGTATTTT.

This clonotype was seen at least ten times. This chain joins TRBV2 and TRBJ1-6, with unresolved D. This CDR3 contains 15 residues. Per the germline V gene, CDR1 is SNHLY and CDR2 is FYNNEI. V gave up 5 bases and J gave up 0 bases, with 8 bases separating them. CDR3 sequence: CASSRQSSYNSPLHF. The CDR3, as DNA: TGTGCCAGCAGTCGGCAGAGCTCCTATAATTCACCCCTCCACTTT.

This chain joins TRBV4-3 and TRBJ2-3; no definite D call. The CDR3 extends over 14 amino acids. V was pared by 0 bases and J by 2 bases, with 6 bases between. Germline V gene data show CDR1 as LGHNA and CDR2 as YSLEER. The CDR3 DNA follows: TGCGCCAGCAGCCAAGATAGCCCCACAGATACGCAGTATTTT. It encodes CASSQDSPTDTQYF.

At least ten counts were recorded for this clonotype. The chain couples TRBV7-8 to TRBJ2-7; D ambiguous. V lost 5 bases, J lost 0 bases, and 14 bases lay in between. This CDR3 comprises 15 residues. The germline V gene has CDR1 SGHVS and CDR2 FQNEAQ. In DNA form, the CDR3 reads TGTGCCAGCAGCATCGGACGGACCCTCTCCTACGAGCAGTACTTC. This codes for CASSIGRTLSYEQYF.

The J gene is TRBJ2-1, the V gene TRBV3-1; 8 bases align to TRBD2. The germline V gene encodes CDR1 LGHDT and CDR2 YNNKEL (reference sequence). The CDR3 runs 15 residues. The J segment lost 9 bases and the V segment lost 4 bases, leaving 11 bases of the junction unmatched. The chain's CDR3 is CASSPSTGGPTEQFF. The DNA for the CDR3 is TGTGCCAGCAGCCCGAGCACGGGAGGGCCCACTGAGCAGTTCTTC.

This clonotype was observed a handful of times. The gene calls are TRBV19 and TRBJ2-7; the match to TRBD1 covers 10 bases. The V gene end was trimmed by 6 bases and the J gene end by 0 bases; junction bases not matched to a gene: 8. Per germline, CDR1 LNHDA and CDR2 SQIVND (reference sequence). This CDR3 spans 16 amino acids. This CDR3 reads CASRFGTGDFSYEQYF. The CDR3 nucleotides read TGTGCCAGTAGATTCGGGACAGGGGACTTCTCCTACGAGCAGTACTTC.

The chain has TRBV11-2 and TRBJ2-7; D perhaps matches TRBD2 (6 bases). CDR3 size: 14 residues. CDR1 is SGHAT and CDR2 is FQNNGV in the germline V gene. The V and J ends lost 6 bases and 2 bases respectively, with 14 bases between them. The DNA for the CDR3 is TGTGCCAGCAGGGGCTGGGGGGAGACCTACGAGCAGTACTTC. This gives the protein CASRGWGETYEQYF. Together with reference TRBV11-2 and TRBJ2-7, the CDR3 gives the full variable domain: EAGVAQSPRYKIIEKRQSVAFWCNPISGHATLYWYQQILGQGPKLLIQFQNNGVVDDSQLPKDRFSAERLKGVDSTLKIQPAKLEDSAVYLCASRGWGETYEQYFGPGTRLTVT.

This clonotype was seen a few times. The J gene is TRBJ1-4, the V gene TRBV25-1; 8 positions match TRBD1. The CDR3 contains 15 residues. Germline V gene sequence: CDR1 MGHDK, CDR2 SYGVNS. V was clipped by 5 bases and J by 10 bases; unmatched bases: 12. CDR3 sequence: CASSPRTGQDRKLFF. For the CDR3, the DNA is TGTGCCAGCAGTCCCCGGACAGGGCAGGATAGAAAACTGTTTTTT.